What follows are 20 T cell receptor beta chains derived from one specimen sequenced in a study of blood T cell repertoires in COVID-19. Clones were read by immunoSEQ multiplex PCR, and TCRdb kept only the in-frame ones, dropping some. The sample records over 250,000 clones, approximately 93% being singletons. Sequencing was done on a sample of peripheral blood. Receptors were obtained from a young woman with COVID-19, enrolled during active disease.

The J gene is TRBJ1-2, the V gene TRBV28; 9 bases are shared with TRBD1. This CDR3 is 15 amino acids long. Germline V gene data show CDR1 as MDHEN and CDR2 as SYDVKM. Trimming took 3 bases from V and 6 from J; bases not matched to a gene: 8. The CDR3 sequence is CASSLGGQGLDGYTF. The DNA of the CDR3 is TGTGCCAGCAGTTTGGGGGGACAGGGATTAGATGGCTACACCTTC.

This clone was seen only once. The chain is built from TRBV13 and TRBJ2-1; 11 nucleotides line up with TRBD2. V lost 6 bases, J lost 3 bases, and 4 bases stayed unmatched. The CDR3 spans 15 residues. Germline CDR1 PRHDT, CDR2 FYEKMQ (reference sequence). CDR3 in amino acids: CASSNLAGGYNEQFF. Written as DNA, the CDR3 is TGTGCCAGCAGTAACCTAGCGGGAGGCTACAATGAGCAGTTCTTC. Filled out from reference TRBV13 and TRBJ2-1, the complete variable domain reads AAGVIQSPRHLIKEKRETATLKCYPIPRHDTVYWYQQGPGQDPQFLISFYEKMQSDKGSIPDRFSAQQFSDYHSELNMSSLELGDSALYFCASSNLAGGYNEQFFGPGTRLTVL.

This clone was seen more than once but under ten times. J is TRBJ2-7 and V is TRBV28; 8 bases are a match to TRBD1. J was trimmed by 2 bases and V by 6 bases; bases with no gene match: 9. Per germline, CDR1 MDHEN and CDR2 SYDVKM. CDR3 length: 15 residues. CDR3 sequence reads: CASRGAGTGTYEQYF. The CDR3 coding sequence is TGTGCCAGCAGGGGGGCCGGGACAGGCACCTACGAGCAGTACTTC.

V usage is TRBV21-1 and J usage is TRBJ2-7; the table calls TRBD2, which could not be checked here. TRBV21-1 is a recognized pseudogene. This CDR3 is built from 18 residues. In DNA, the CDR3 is TGTGCCAGCAGCAAAGTTGGACTAGCGGGAGGGTCCCCCTACGAGCAGTACTTC. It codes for CASSKVGLAGGSPYEQYF.

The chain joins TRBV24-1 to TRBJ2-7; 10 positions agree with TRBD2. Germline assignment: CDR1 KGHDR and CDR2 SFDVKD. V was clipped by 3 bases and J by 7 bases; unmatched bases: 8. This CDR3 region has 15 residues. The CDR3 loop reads CATSDTLAGAGEQYF. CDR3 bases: TGTGCCACCAGTGATACCCTAGCGGGAGCTGGGGAGCAGTACTTC.

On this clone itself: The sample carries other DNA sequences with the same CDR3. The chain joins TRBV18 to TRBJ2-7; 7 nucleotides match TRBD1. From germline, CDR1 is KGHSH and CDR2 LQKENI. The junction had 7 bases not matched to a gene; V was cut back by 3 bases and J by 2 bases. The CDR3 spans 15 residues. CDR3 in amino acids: CASSPPGQGAYEQYF. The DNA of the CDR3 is TGTGCCAGCTCACCCCCGGGTCAGGGGGCCTACGAGCAGTACTTC.

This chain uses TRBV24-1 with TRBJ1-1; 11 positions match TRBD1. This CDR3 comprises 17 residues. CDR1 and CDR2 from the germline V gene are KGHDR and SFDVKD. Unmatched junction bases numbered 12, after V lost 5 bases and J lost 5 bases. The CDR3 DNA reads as TGTGCCACCAGTGGTATAAACGGACAGGGGGCTTGGACTGAAGCTTTCTTT. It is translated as CATSGINGQGAWTEAFF.

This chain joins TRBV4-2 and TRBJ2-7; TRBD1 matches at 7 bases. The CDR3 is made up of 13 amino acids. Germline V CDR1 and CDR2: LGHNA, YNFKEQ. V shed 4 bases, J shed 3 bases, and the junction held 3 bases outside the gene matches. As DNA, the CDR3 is TGTGCCAGCAGCCCGGGACAGATCTACGAGCAGTACTTC. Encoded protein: CASSPGQIYEQYF.

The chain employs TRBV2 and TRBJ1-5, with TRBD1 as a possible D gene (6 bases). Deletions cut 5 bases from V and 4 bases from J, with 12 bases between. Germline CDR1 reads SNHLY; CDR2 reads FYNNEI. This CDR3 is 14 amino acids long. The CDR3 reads CASSFRGPNQPQHF. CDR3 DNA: TGTGCCAGCAGTTTCAGGGGACCGAATCAGCCCCAGCATTTT.

CDR3 nucleotides: TGCGCCAGCAGCTTGGGGGACAGGGGGCTTGCTAATGAAAAACTGTTTTTT. It codes for CASSLGDRGLANEKLFF. The J gene is TRBJ1-4, the V gene TRBV5-1; 12 bases fit TRBD1. Germline CDR1 and CDR2: SGHRS and YFSETQ. V dropped 0 bases and J dropped 3; count of bases not matched to a gene: 3. The CDR3 length is 17 residues.

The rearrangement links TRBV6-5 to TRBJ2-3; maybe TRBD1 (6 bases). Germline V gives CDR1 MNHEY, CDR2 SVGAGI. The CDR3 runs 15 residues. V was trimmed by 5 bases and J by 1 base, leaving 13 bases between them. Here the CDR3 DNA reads TGTGCCAGCAGTCCAGGGGCCCTAGGCACAGATACGCAGTATTTT. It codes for CASSPGALGTDTQYF.

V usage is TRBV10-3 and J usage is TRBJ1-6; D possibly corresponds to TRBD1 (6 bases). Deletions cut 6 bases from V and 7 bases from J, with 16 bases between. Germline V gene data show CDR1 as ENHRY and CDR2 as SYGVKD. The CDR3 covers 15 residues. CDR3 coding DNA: TGTGCCATCAGGACAGGTCTGAAACCGAATTCACCCCTCCACTTT. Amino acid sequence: CAIRTGLKPNSPLHF.

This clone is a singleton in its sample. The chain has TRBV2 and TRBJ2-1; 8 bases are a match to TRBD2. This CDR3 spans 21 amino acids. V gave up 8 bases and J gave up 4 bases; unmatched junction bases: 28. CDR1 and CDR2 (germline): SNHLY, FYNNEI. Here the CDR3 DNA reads TGTGCCAGCTCTAGTAACACGGGACCGAGAGGACTAGCCGCCAGATACAATGAGCAGTTCTTC. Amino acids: CASSSNTGPRGLAARYNEQFF.

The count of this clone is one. The CDR3 here is CASSDEGGNQPQHF. In DNA, the CDR3 is TGTGCCAGCAGTGATGAGGGGGGCAATCAGCCCCAGCATTTT. The V call is TRBV2, the J call TRBJ1-5; D might be TRBD1 (6 bases). With 3 bases removed from V and 2 bases from J, the gap between germline ends came to 8 bases. The CDR3 contains 14 residues. Per germline, CDR1 SNHLY and CDR2 FYNNEI. The full variable domain, in which reference TRBV2 and TRBJ1-5 provide the parts outside the CDR3, is EPEVTQTPSHQVTQMGQEVILRCVPISNHLYFYWYRQILGQKVEFLVSFYNNEISEKSEIFDDQFSVERPDGSNFTLKIRSTKLEDSAMYFCASSDEGGNQPQHFGDGTRLSIL.

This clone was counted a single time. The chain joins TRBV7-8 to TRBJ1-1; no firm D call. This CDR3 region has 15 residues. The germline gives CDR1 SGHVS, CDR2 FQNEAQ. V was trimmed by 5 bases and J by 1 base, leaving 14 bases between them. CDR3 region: CASSMGRRENTEAFF. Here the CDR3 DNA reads TGTGCCAGCAGCATGGGGAGGAGGGAGAACACTGAAGCTTTCTTT.

In DNA form, the CDR3 reads TGTGCCAGCAGCTTAGGACCAGGGCCTAACACCGGGGAGCTGTTTTTT. Residues: CASSLGPGPNTGELFF. The genes are TRBV11-2 and TRBJ2-2; a possible D gene is TRBD1 (5 bases). The CDR3 length is 16 residues. Looked up from germline, CDR1 is SGHAT and CDR2 is FQNNGV. The V gene lost 1 base and the J gene lost 2 bases, with 11 bases spanning the gap. The full variable domain, rest sourced from reference TRBV11-2 and TRBJ2-2, is EAGVAQSPRYKIIEKRQSVAFWCNPISGHATLYWYQQILGQGPKLLIQFQNNGVVDDSQLPKDRFSAERLKGVDSTLKIQPAKLEDSAVYLCASSLGPGPNTGELFFGEGSRLTVL.

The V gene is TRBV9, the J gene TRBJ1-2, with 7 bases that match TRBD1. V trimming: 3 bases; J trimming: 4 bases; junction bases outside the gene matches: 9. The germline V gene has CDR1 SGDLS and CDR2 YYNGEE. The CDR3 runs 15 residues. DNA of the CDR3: TGTGCCAGCAGCGAGGGGACAGATTCGACCTATGGCTACACCTTC. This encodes CASSEGTDSTYGYTF.

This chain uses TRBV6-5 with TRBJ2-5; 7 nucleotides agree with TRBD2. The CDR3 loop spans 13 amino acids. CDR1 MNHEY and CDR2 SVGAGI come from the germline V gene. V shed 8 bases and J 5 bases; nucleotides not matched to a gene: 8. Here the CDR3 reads CASGAGVVETQYF. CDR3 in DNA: TGTGCCAGCGGGGCGGGAGTCGTGGAGACCCAGTACTTC.

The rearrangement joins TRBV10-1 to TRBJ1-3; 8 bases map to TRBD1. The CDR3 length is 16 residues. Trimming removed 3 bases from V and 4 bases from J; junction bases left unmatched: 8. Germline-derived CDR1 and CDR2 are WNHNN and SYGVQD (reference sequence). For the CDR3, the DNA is TGCGCCAGCAGTGATCCCACCGGACAGGGAGGAAACACCATATATTTT. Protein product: CASSDPTGQGGNTIYF.

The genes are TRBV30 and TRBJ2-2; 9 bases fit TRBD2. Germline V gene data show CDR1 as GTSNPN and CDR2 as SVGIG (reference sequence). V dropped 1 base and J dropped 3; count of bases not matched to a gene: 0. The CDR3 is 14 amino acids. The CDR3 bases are TGTGCCTGGAGTGGACTAGCGGACACCGGGGAGCTGTTTTTT. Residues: CAWSGLADTGELFF. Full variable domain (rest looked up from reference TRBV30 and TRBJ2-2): SQTIHQWPATLVQPVGSPLSLECTVEGTSNPNLYWYRQAAGRGLQLLFYSVGIGQISSEVPQNLSASRPQDRQFILSSKKLLLSDSGFYLCAWSGLADTGELFFGEGSRLTVL.